This TCR beta chain was identified in a study of a mutant IDH1 vaccine in newly diagnosed glioma. Study in general: Patients were started on vaccination 4-6 weeks after radiotherapy alone, or with temozolomide cycles. Earlier treatment was radiotherapy, temozolomide, or both, with most getting both. Study-wide findings and caveats: Of all patients, approximately 93% showed vaccine-induced immune responses. Variations in leading peripheral T cell clonotypes appeared to have no connection with pseudoprogression.

The method was immunoSEQ multiplex PCR; TCRdb's version includes in-frame clones alone and lacks a portion of them. Of 45,000 to 60,000 clones in the sample, roughly 91% were seen once. V lost 1 base and J lost 7; bases outside the gene matches: 8. The germline V gene has CDR1 LGHNA and CDR2 YNFKEQ. The CDR3 is 17 residues long. The time point is: week 35, safety follow-up. In the vaccine, a single dose held 300 ug of the mutant IDH1 20-mer peptide, along with topical imiquimod. A remark on this clone: Its antigen remains unidentified.

The chain combines TRBV4-2 with TRBJ2-1; TRBD2 matches at 12 bases. The receptor's source is a woman aged 40-49 years with glioma. This material consisted of PBMCs, taken from a glioma patient whose treatment included an IDH1 peptide vaccine. The CDR3 DNA follows: TGTGCCAGCAGCCAAGGTAGACTAGCGGGAGATCATAATGAGCAGTTCTTC. Translated: CASSQGRLAGDHNEQFF.